This entry is about one TCR beta chain. Antigen: not known. TCRdb re-derived calls from the reads in MiXCR, one entry per CDR3 protein. The sample lists about 100,000 distinct CDR3 sequences; approximately 15% were seen once. The data stem from a study of T cell repertoires in cytomegalovirus infection. Points from the study as a whole: Based on cumulative public TCR beta family frequency, carriers of CMV plus the relevant HLA were identified.

V lost 7 bases to trimming and J lost 1 base, with 10 bases between them. Germline values: CDR1 SEHNR, CDR2 FQNEAQ (reference sequence). This CDR3 has 13 amino acids. The sequenced material came from PBMCs. The gene calls are TRBV7-9 and TRBJ1-1, with D possibly TRBD1 on 5 matching bases. The TCR originated in a human donor in good health (CMV status not recorded). Some clones in this sample may be carry-over from other donors' samples. CDR3 in amino acids: CASIREKNTEAFF. CDR3 in DNA: TGTGCCAGCATCAGGGAGAAGAACACTGAAGCTTTCTTT.